Below, 25 T cell receptor beta chains from the same sample are listed, as sequenced in a study of blood T cells in healthy people across ages. Then a second PCR, running roughly 7 to 11 cycles, was carried out with a sample-barcoded 5' primer and a J-beta primer mix. TCRdb re-derived calls from the 5' RACE reads in MiXCR, one entry per CDR3 protein. The data show 630,000 or so distinct CDR3 sequences, around 32% seen once. The material sequenced was blood. The receptors come from a woman older than 75 in good health.

This clonotype was observed many times. A clone one base away is much larger, so this may be a read error. The chain carries TRBV7-8 and TRBJ2-5; the match to TRBD2 covers 8 bases. The ends lost 1 base at V and 11 bases at J; junction bases unmatched: 18. Germline loops: CDR1 SGHVS, CDR2 FQNEAQ. The CDR3 runs to 17 residues. The CDR3, as DNA: TGTGCCAGCAGCTTAGTAGATGGCGGGGGGACTTACAATGAGCAGTACTTC. Translating it yields CASSLVDGGGTYNEQYF.

This clonotype was seen more than once but under ten times. One base away lies a much larger clone, so this may be a sequencing read error. The genes are TRBV5-6 and TRBJ1-2; a weak D match, TRBD1 (5 bases). The CDR3 totals 15 residues. Per the germline V gene, CDR1 is SGHDT and CDR2 is YYEEEE. The V end was cut by 3 bases, the J end by 6 bases, with 18 bases between. The CDR3 DNA reads TGTGCCAGCAGCTCCCGGGGGGTGCGACGCCATGGCTACACCTTC. Translating gives CASSSRGVRRHGYTF.

This clonotype has a handful of counts. The chain recombines TRBV2 with TRBJ1-6; 8 bases align to TRBD1. The V and J ends lost 4 bases and 9 bases, in that order; junction bases with no gene match: 5. The CDR3 is 14 residues long. In germline, CDR1 is SNHLY, CDR2 FYNNEI. The CDR3 loop is CASSVRQGTSPLHF. The CDR3 DNA is TGTGCCAGCAGTGTTAGACAGGGGACTTCACCCCTCCACTTT.

This clonotype was counted between two and nine times. The chain is built from TRBV7-2 and TRBJ1-1; 10 positions match TRBD1. Trimming removed 4 bases from V and 8 bases from J; junction bases left unmatched: 1. CDR3 size: 12 residues. Germline V lookup: CDR1 SGHTA, CDR2 FQGNSA. For the CDR3, the DNA is TGTGCCAGCAGCTCGGACAGGGGGGAAGCTTTCTTT. It encodes CASSSDRGEAFF.

A few counts support this clonotype. The rearrangement links TRBV25-1 to TRBJ1-1, with D unclear. V was cut by 2 bases and J by 1 base, with 5 bases left in between. Germline CDR1 is MGHDK and CDR2 is SYGVNS. The CDR3 sequence is 13 residues long. CDR3 DNA sequence: TGTGCCAGCAGTGAACCGCCGAACACTGAAGCTTTCTTT. It codes for CASSEPPNTEAFF.

This clonotype is a singleton in its sample. The rearrangement joins TRBV20-1 to TRBJ2-3; 7 bases agree with TRBD2. Trimming removed 5 bases from V and 4 bases from J; junction bases left unmatched: 9. The CDR3 totals 14 residues. The germline V gene encodes CDR1 DFQATT and CDR2 SNEGSKA (reference sequence). The CDR3 here is CSAETSWYPDTQYF. CDR3 nucleotide sequence: TGCAGTGCTGAGACTAGCTGGTACCCAGATACGCAGTATTTT.

This chain's CDR3 is CASSSKTHEQYF. CDR3 bases: TGTGCCAGCAGCTCGAAGACGCACGAGCAGTACTTC. The chain links TRBV7-9 to TRBJ2-4, with no clear D. The J call may be in error: the DNA end matches TRBJ2-7 better. Germline-derived CDR1 and CDR2 are SEHNR and FQNEAQ (reference sequence). The CDR3 is 12 residues long.

Regarding this clonotype: A clone one base away is much larger, so this may be a read error. V usage is TRBV7-3 and J usage is TRBJ2-7, with 8 bases aligning to TRBD1. The J segment lost 9 bases and the V segment lost 5 bases, leaving 12 bases of the junction unmatched. Germline V gene lookup returns CDR1 SGHTA and CDR2 FQGTGA. This CDR3 has 14 residues. The chain's CDR3 is CASSPGQGMDGQYF. For the CDR3, the DNA is TGTGCCAGCAGCCCAGGACAGGGAATGGACGGGCAGTACTTC.

This sequence joins TRBV9 and TRBJ1-1; 9 bases match TRBD1. This CDR3 spans 14 amino acids. Germline CDR1 SGDLS, CDR2 YYNGEE. V was clipped by 1 base and J by 5 bases; unmatched bases: 3. The CDR3 protein is CASSVTDRGTEAFF. The CDR3 nucleotides read TGTGCCAGCAGCGTAACGGACAGGGGAACTGAAGCTTTCTTT.

The chain carries TRBV5-1 and TRBJ2-7; TRBD2 aligns across 14 bases. V shed 0 bases, J shed 0 bases, and the junction held 11 bases outside the gene matches. The CDR3 has 20 amino acids. The germline V gene encodes CDR1 SGHRS and CDR2 YFSETQ. CDR3 protein: CASSLVGTSGRIGTSYEQYF. DNA of the CDR3: TGCGCCAGCAGCTTGGTCGGGACTAGCGGGAGAATCGGGACCTCCTACGAGCAGTACTTC.

This clonotype was detected only a few times. At one of its ends the junction is not consistent with the germline gene, which may arise from a read error. The gene calls are TRBV30 and TRBJ2-5; no clear D. The germline gives CDR1 GTSNPN, CDR2 SVGIG (reference sequence). CDR3 length equals 11 residues. DNA for the CDR3: TGTGCCTGGAGTCCTAAAGAGACCCGGTACTTC. Encoded protein: CAWSPKETRYF.

The rearrangement joins TRBV7-2 to TRBJ2-5; 8 nucleotides align to TRBD1. CDR1 and CDR2 (germline): SGHTA, FQGNSA. This CDR3 region has 17 residues. Trimming took 5 bases from V and 7 from J; bases not matched to a gene: 18. CDR3 DNA sequence: TGTGCCAGCAGCCCCCCCCAGGCCGGGACAGGTTTCCGGACCCAGTACTTC. It codes for CASSPPQAGTGFRTQYF.

This clonotype occurred once. The chain recombines TRBV5-1 with TRBJ2-4, with D uncertain. Trimming took off 0 bases at V and 3 bases at J, with 7 bases between the two ends. The CDR3 contains 14 residues. CDR1 and CDR2 (germline): SGHRS, YFSETQ. DNA for the CDR3: TGCGCCAGCAGCTTGGAGCCATTCAAAAACATTCAGTACTTC. Protein sequence: CASSLEPFKNIQYF.

This clonotype was observed at least ten times. The chain links TRBV20-1 to TRBJ2-3; possibly TRBD2 for D (6 bases). Trimming cost V 1 base and J 4 bases, with 12 bases left between them. The CDR3 contains 14 residues. From germline, CDR1 is DFQATT and CDR2 SNEGSKA (reference sequence). The CDR3 is CSARVKWGADTQYF. The CDR3 DNA reads as TGCAGTGCTAGAGTAAAATGGGGGGCAGATACGCAGTATTTT.

This clonotype was observed at least ten times. A clone one base away is much larger, so this may be a read error. The V call is TRBV6-2 or TRBV6-3, the J call TRBJ2-5; 7 bases align to TRBD1. This CDR3 spans 13 amino acids. Germline CDR1 and CDR2: MNHEY and SVGEGT. DNA of the CDR3: TGTGCCGGCAGTAGGGACAGCAGAGAGACCCAGTACTTC. This gives the protein CAGSRDSRETQYF.

This clonotype was recorded at least ten times. The chain links TRBV9 to TRBJ2-1; D is unresolved. CDR1 and CDR2 (germline): SGDLS, YYNGEE. The CDR3 contains 11 residues. The germline V and J ends were trimmed by 7 bases and 8 bases, with 10 bases remaining between them. CDR3 region: CASERCDEQFF. The CDR3, as DNA: TGTGCCAGCGAGAGGTGCGATGAGCAGTTCTTC.

This clonotype was detected a few times. Relative to the germline gene, one junction end is altered; a read error may explain this. The chain couples TRBV11-2 to TRBJ2-2, with a tentative D call TRBD2 (5 bases). Per the germline V gene, CDR1 is SGHAT and CDR2 is FQNNGV. The CDR3 spans 15 residues. The CDR3 DNA sequence: TGTGCCAACAGCCCAAATACAGCGGACACCGGGGAGCTGTTTTTT. Amino acids: CANSPNTADTGELFF.

This clonotype showed up just once. This may come from a read error, since a much larger clone is one base off. The rearrangement uses TRBV25-1 and TRBJ1-1; no definite D call. V shed 8 bases and J shed 0 bases, with 4 bases lying between them. Germline V gives CDR1 MGHDK, CDR2 SYGVNS. The CDR3 is 11 residues long. The CDR3 DNA sequence: TGTGCCAGCGGGGTGAACACTGAAGCTTTCTTT. Protein product: CASGVNTEAFF.

The rearrangement joins TRBV19 to TRBJ2-1, with TRBD1 identical over 7 bases. With 5 bases clipped from V and 7 bases from J, the junction kept 5 bases outside the gene matches. Looked up from germline, CDR1 is LNHDA and CDR2 is SQIVND (reference sequence). The CDR3 contains 13 residues. The CDR3, as DNA: TGTGCCAGTAGTCCCTACAGGGGTAATGAGCAGTTCTTC. It yields the protein CASSPYRGNEQFF.

This clonotype was counted ten times or more. The junction does not match germline at one end; this may be a read error. J is TRBJ1-2 and V is TRBV5-1; TRBD1 matches at 7 bases. Germline V gene sequence: CDR1 SGHRS, CDR2 YFSETQ. This CDR3 has 14 residues. The CDR3 sequence is CASSPGTANYGYTF. Here the CDR3 DNA reads TGTGCCAGCAGCCCCGGGACAGCTAACTATGGCTACACCTTC.

In this sample, this clonotype turned up many times. V usage is TRBV29-1 and J usage is TRBJ1-1; maybe TRBD1 (5 bases). The CDR3 consists of 17 residues. Germline V gene lookup returns CDR1 SQVTM and CDR2 ANQGSEA. Trimming stripped 7 bases from V and 0 bases from J, with 24 bases between. In DNA form, the CDR3 reads TGCAGCGCCCCAAGCCCTTACGGGACTCCTCTGAACACTGAAGCTTTCTTT. Amino acid sequence: CSAPSPYGTPLNTEAFF.

In this sample, this clonotype turned up a few times. The rearrangement links TRBV19 to TRBJ1-2; D not resolved. CDR3 length: 15 residues. Germline-derived CDR1 and CDR2 are LNHDA and SQIVND (reference sequence). V was clipped by 1 base and J by 7 bases, with 16 bases between them. The CDR3 DNA reads as TGTGCCAGTAGTATAGCAGCGGGAACTGTAGGTGGCTACACCTTC. It encodes CASSIAAGTVGGYTF.

On this clonotype itself: Given a much more abundant clone one base away, this may be a read error. V is TRBV20-1 and J is TRBJ2-5; 8 bases agree with TRBD1. The J call is doubtful: the DNA matches TRBJ2-1 better. CDR3 length: 15 amino acids. Germline loops: CDR1 DFQATT, CDR2 SNEGSKA (reference sequence). The CDR3 DNA sequence: TGCAGTGCTAGAGGAGACAGGGGAGCTCAAGAGACCCAGTTCTTC. Translated: CSARGDRGAQETQFF.

This clonotype was counted many times. V gene TRBV7-8 combines with J gene TRBJ1-4, with TRBD1 as a possible D gene (6 bases). The germline CDR1 and CDR2 sequences are SGHVS and FQNEAQ. Trimming removed 5 bases at V and 3 bases at J, with 13 bases between. The CDR3 contains 15 residues. Written as DNA, the CDR3 is TGTGCCAGCAGCAACCGGACAGCCTCTAATGAAAAACTGTTTTTT. This gives the protein CASSNRTASNEKLFF.

This clonotype was found once. This sequence joins TRBV4-1 and TRBJ2-1; perhaps TRBD2 as D (7 bases). CDR3 length: 16 amino acids. Trimming removed 0 bases at V and 3 bases at J, with 12 bases between. CDR1 is MGHRA and CDR2 is YSYEKL in the germline V gene. The DNA of the CDR3 is TGCGCCAGCAGCCAAGAGCGGGGGCCCTTCTACAATGAGCAGTTCTTC. It is translated as CASSQERGPFYNEQFF.